This T cell receptor beta chain was found in a study of OX40 agonist ivuxolimab in advanced cancers. As for the study in general: A mean age of roughly 60 years, range roughly 20 to 80, was recorded, and 82.7% were male. Past anti-PD-1, anti-PD-L1 or anti-CTLA-4 therapy was accepted, and around 40% had received some. Study-wide findings and caveats: Antigens targeted by the expanded peripheral T cells were not determined.

With baseline, cycle 4 day 1, and cycle 7 day 1 as timepoints, blood was sampled. On this clone: Its specificity is not known. Mismatch with germline at one junction end may stem from a read error.

Only in-frame clones appear in the TCRdb table, and some are missing; sequencing was by immunoSEQ multiplex PCR. The sample lists about 43,000 clones; around 86% were seen once. The CDR3 extends over 16 amino acids. Looked up from germline, CDR1 is MGHRA and CDR2 is YSYEKL. The sequence was obtained from an adult with an advanced solid tumor such as melanoma, head and neck, liver or kidney cancer. This material consisted of CD4+ or CD8+ T cells sorted from blood, taken in a trial of the OX40 agonist ivuxolimab. The chain is built from TRBV4-1 and TRBJ2-7; D is possibly TRBD2 (5 bases). CDR3: CASSQRLGPMDHEQYF. For the CDR3, the DNA is TGTGCCAGCAGCCAGCGGCTAGGACCCATGGACCACGAGCAGTACTTC.